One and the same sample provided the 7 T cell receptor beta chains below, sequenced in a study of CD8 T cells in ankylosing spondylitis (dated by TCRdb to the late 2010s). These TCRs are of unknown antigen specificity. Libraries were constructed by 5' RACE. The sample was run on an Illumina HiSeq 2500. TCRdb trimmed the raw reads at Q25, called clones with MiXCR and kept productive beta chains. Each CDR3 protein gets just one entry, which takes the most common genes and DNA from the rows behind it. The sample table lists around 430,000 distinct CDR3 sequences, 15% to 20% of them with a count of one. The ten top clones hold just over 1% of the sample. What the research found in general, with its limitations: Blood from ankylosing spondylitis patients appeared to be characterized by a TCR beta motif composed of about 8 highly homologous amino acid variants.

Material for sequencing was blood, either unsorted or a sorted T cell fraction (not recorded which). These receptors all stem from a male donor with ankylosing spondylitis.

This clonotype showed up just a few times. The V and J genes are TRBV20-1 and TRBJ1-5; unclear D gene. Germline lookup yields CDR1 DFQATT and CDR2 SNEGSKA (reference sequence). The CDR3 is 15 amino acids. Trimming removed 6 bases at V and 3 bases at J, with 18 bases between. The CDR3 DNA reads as TGCAGTGCCCGACCCCGATGGGGTTTCAATCAGCCCCAGCATTTT. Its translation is CSARPRWGFNQPQHF.

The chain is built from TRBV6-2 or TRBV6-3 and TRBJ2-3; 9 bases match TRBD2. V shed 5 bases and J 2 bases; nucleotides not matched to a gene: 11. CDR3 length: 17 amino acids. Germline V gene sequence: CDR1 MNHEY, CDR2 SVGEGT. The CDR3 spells CASSALTSGRPTDTQYF. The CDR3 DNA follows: TGTGCCAGCAGTGCCCTGACTAGCGGACGGCCCACAGATACGCAGTATTTT.

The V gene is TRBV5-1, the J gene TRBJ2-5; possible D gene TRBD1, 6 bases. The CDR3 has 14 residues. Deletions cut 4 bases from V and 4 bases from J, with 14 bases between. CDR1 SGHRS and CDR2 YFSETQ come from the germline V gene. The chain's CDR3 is CASSIYRASETQYF. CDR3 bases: TGCGCCAGCAGCATATACAGGGCGTCAGAGACCCAGTACTTC.

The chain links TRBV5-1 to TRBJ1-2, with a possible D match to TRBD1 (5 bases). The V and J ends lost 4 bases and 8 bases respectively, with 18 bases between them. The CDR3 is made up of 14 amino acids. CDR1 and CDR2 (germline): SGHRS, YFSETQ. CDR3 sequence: CASSQTRVLGGYTF. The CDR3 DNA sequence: TGCGCCAGCAGCCAAACCAGGGTCTTAGGCGGCTACACCTTC.

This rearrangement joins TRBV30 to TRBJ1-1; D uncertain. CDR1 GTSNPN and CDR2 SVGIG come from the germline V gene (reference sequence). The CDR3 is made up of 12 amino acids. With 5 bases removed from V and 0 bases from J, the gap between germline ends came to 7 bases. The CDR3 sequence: CAWDALNTEAFF. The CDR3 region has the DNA TGTGCCTGGGATGCCCTGAACACTGAAGCTTTCTTT.

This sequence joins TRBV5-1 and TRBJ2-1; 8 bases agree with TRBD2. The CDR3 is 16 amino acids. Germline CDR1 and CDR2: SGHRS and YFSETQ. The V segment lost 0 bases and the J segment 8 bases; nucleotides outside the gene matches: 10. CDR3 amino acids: CASSLVGSGSTYEQFF. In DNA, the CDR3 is TGCGCCAGCAGCTTGGTAGGCAGCGGGAGCACGTATGAGCAGTTCTTC.

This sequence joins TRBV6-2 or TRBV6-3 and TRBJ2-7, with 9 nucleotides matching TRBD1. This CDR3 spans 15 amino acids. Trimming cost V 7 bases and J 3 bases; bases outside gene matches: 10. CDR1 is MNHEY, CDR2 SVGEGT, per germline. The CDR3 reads CASIATGTGNYEQYF. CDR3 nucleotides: TGTGCCAGCATAGCCACCGGGACAGGGAACTACGAGCAGTACTTC.